The 11 T cell receptor beta chains reported below all come from one sample, sequenced in a study of early T cells in non-severe SARS-CoV-2 infection. One entry per CDR3 protein, called by TCRdb with MiXCR from the 5' RACE reads. Among approximately 48,000 distinct CDR3 sequences listed, 9.3% were seen once. Specimen: whole blood. The receptors shown here come from an adult who was a healthcare worker with PCR-confirmed SARS-CoV-2 infection or an uninfected control (not recorded which).

The chain joins TRBV6-2 or TRBV6-3 to TRBJ1-2; TRBD1 matches at 10 bases. Unmatched junction bases numbered 5, after V lost 2 bases and J lost 5 bases. CDR1 and CDR2 from the germline V gene are MNHEY and SVGEGT. CDR3 size: 15 residues. In DNA, the CDR3 is TGTGCCAGCAGTTACGGGGACAGGGGAGCATATGGCTACACCTTC. This gives the protein CASSYGDRGAYGYTF.

The V gene is TRBV6-2 or TRBV6-3, the J gene TRBJ2-1; possible D gene TRBD2, 5 bases. The V gene's germline CDR1 is MNHEY and CDR2 SVGEGT. There are 15 residues in the CDR3. V lost 2 bases and J 0 bases, leaving 8 bases between the germline ends. This CDR3 reads CASSYGRGSYNEQFF. The CDR3 nucleotides are TGTGCCAGCAGTTACGGCCGGGGCTCCTACAATGAGCAGTTCTTC.

In this sample, this clonotype turned up once. This chain uses TRBV2 with TRBJ2-7; D is unresolved. The V and J ends lost 5 bases and 1 base respectively, with 15 bases between them. Per the germline V gene, CDR1 is SNHLY and CDR2 is FYNNEI. The CDR3 is made up of 15 amino acids. CDR3 in amino acids: CASSRRSLISYEQYF. Written as DNA, the CDR3 is TGTGCCAGCAGTCGGCGATCCCTAATATCCTACGAGCAGTACTTC.

This clonotype has a count of ten or more. The genes are TRBV19 and TRBJ2-3, with D possibly being TRBD1 (6 bases). Per the germline V gene, CDR1 is LNHDA and CDR2 is SQIVND (reference sequence). The V and J ends lost 6 bases and 2 bases respectively, with 9 bases between them. The CDR3 totals 13 residues. The CDR3: CASSGTYTDTQYF. The DNA for the CDR3 is TGTGCCAGTAGCGGGACATACACAGATACGCAGTATTTT.

This clonotype appeared a few times. The chain links TRBV6-5 to TRBJ1-5; TRBD1 matches at 7 bases. CDR3 size: 14 residues. V lost 7 bases to trimming and J lost 0 bases; unmatched junction nucleotides: 3. The germline gives CDR1 MNHEY, CDR2 SVGAGI. CDR3 sequence: CASKRDSSNQPQHF. The DNA for the CDR3 is TGTGCCAGCAAACGGGACAGTAGCAATCAGCCCCAGCATTTT.

By share, this clonotype ranks as medium-sized (0.01 to 0.1%). The rearrangement uses TRBV7-2 and TRBJ2-5, with D unclear. Germline lookup yields CDR1 SGHTA and CDR2 FQGNSA. This CDR3 region has 15 residues. Trimming took off 7 bases at V and 2 bases at J, with 17 bases between the two ends. This CDR3 is CASTRVLGVQETQYF. CDR3 sequence (DNA): TGTGCCAGCACCCGCGTTTTAGGCGTTCAAGAGACCCAGTACTTC.

This chain uses TRBV4-2 with TRBJ2-5; 9 bases align to TRBD2. J lost 4 bases, V lost 0 bases, and 9 bases had no gene match. The germline gives CDR1 LGHNA, CDR2 YNFKEQ. This CDR3 has 17 residues. The CDR3 nucleotides are TGTGCCAGCAGCCAAGAACACCACCAAGCGGGGGGAGAGACCCAGTACTTC. It yields the protein CASSQEHHQAGGETQYF.

This clonotype was seen repeatedly, ten times or more. The chain has TRBV6-5 and TRBJ2-7; D is unresolved. CDR1 and CDR2 (germline): MNHEY, SVGAGI. This CDR3 has 14 amino acids. V was cut by 2 bases and J by 6 bases, with 14 bases left in between. CDR3 residues: CASSYGGVRVEQYF. The CDR3 DNA sequence: TGTGCCAGCAGTTACGGTGGGGTTAGGGTCGAGCAGTACTTC.

This clonotype was detected many times. The chain links TRBV4-3 to TRBJ1-3; no firm D call. Germline V CDR1 and CDR2: LGHNA, YSLEER. Between the trimmed V and J ends, which lost 4 bases and 0 bases, there was a span of 7 bases. The CDR3 loop spans 14 amino acids. The CDR3 reads CASSPQFSGNTIYF. The CDR3 DNA reads TGCGCCAGCAGCCCACAATTCTCTGGAAACACCATATATTTT.

This clonotype was counted many times. This chain connects TRBV20-1 to TRBJ2-3; TRBD2 might be the D (6 bases). Germline V CDR1 and CDR2: DFQATT, SNEGSKA (reference sequence). The CDR3 has 14 amino acids. The ends were cut back, 3 bases at V and 0 bases at J, with 10 bases in the middle. The CDR3 DNA follows: TGCAGTGCTAGCCGGGAGCCTAGCACAGATACGCAGTATTTT. Amino acid sequence: CSASREPSTDTQYF.

The sample holds a few counts of this clonotype. This chain uses TRBV6-2 or TRBV6-3 with TRBJ1-6; no firm D call. Trimming removed 2 bases at V and 9 bases at J, with 11 bases between. This CDR3 is 14 amino acids long. Looked up from germline, CDR1 is MNHEY and CDR2 is SVGEGT. CDR3 amino acids: CASSYGEGGSPLHF. CDR3 sequence (DNA): TGTGCCAGCAGTTACGGAGAGGGTGGTTCACCCCTCCACTTT.